These T cell receptor beta chains were read from a single sample in a study of CD8 T cells in ankylosing spondylitis. TCRdb called the 5' RACE reads again in MiXCR, with one record for every CDR3 protein. The profile covers approximately 540,000 distinct CDR3 sequences, with roughly 13% appearing a single time and around 7% taken by the ten largest. Source material: blood, either unsorted or a sorted T cell fraction (not recorded which). The receptors derive from a male donor with ankylosing spondylitis. Each CDR3 is given with its conserved first and last residue. D genes are given only for firm matches. Part of the rows lack a size; the others show once, few, many or a class for expanded clones.

d_gene,abundance,j_gene,v_gene,CDR3nt,CDR3aa
NA,NA,TRBJ1-3,TRBV29-1,TGCAGCGTTGTCAGTCAGACGGGAAACACCATATATTTT,CSVVSQTGNTIYF
TRBD1,NA,TRBJ2-3,TRBV7-9,TGTGCCAGCAGCTTTGGGACAGGGTCCACAGATACGCAGTATTTT,CASSFGTGSTDTQYF
TRBD2,NA,TRBJ2-2,TRBV7-2,TGTGCCAGCACCCACCGGGGACTAGGCGCCGGGGAGCTGTTTTTT,CASTHRGLGAGELFF
NA,NA,TRBJ2-1,TRBV7-2,TGTGCCAGCATCGGGGACGGCGGTAACTCCTACAATGAGCAGTTCTTC,CASIGDGGNSYNEQFF
NA,few,TRBJ2-3,TRBV5-1,TGCGCCAGCAGCTTTTCTGGCGGGACCATAGATACGCAGTATTTT,CASSFSGGTIDTQYF
NA,few,TRBJ2-3,TRBV16,TGTGCCAGCAGCCAATCGGGGGCGCGAGATACGCAGTATTTT,CASSQSGARDTQYF
TRBD2,few,TRBJ2-5,TRBV5-6,TGTGCCAGCAGCCGGGGGGCGGGAGGATCCCAAGAGACCCAGTACTTC,CASSRGAGGSQETQYF
TRBD1,NA,TRBJ1-1,TRBV6-1,TGTGCCAGCAGAGGACAGGGGGAAGCTTTCTTT,CASRGQGEAFF
NA,once,TRBJ2-3,TRBV20-1,TGCAGTGCTAGAGTGGGGGACCTACGGGTTACGCAGTATTTT,CSARVGDLRVTQYF
TRBD2,NA,TRBJ2-1,TRBV20-1,TGCAGTGCTAGAGTTAGGTCCGGACTAGCGGCCTCCTACAATGAGCAGTTCTTC,CSARVRSGLAASYNEQFF
NA,many,TRBJ1-1,TRBV5-1,TGCGCCAGCAGCCCGGACAGACTGAACACTGAAGCTTTCTTT,CASSPDRLNTEAFF
TRBD2,NA,TRBJ2-3,TRBV2,TGTGCCAGCAGTGACGCGGGAGGAGGCACAGATACGCAGTATTTT,CASSDAGGGTDTQYF
TRBD1,many,TRBJ2-7,TRBV20-1,TGCAGTGCTCAGTACGGGACAGGCAATTCCTACGAGCAGTACTTC,CSAQYGTGNSYEQYF
NA,few,TRBJ2-3,TRBV5-6,TGTGCCAGCAGGTACAGGGCTGGCATGGATACGCAGTATTTT,CASRYRAGMDTQYF
TRBD1,NA,TRBJ1-2,TRBV20-1,TGCAGTGCTAGATCCGGACAGGGAACTAACTATGGCTACACCTTC,CSARSGQGTNYGYTF
TRBD1,NA,TRBJ1-3,TRBV29-1,TGCAGCGCCTTTGACAGGGCTGGAAACACCATATATTTT,CSAFDRAGNTIYF
NA,few,TRBJ2-5,TRBV2,TGTGCCAGCAGGGAAGGCTGGGGGTCAGCCGAAGAGACCCAGTACTTC,CASREGWGSAEETQYF
TRBD1,few,TRBJ1-1,TRBV20-1,TGCAGTGCTAGACAGGGGGCTAGAGCTTTCTTT,CSARQGARAFF
TRBD1,NA,TRBJ2-7,TRBV20-1,TGCAGTGCTGATTACAGGGGGCTCGAGCAGTACTTC,CSADYRGLEQYF
TRBD1,few,TRBJ1-2,TRBV5-1,TGCGCCAGCAGCTCACAGGGGGAAGGCTATGGCTACACCTTC,CASSSQGEGYGYTF
NA,NA,TRBJ1-5,TRBV15,TGTGCCACCAGCAGAGACCCCCGGGGAAGCAATCAGCCCCAGCATTTT,CATSRDPRGSNQPQHF
TRBD1,NA,TRBJ1-3,TRBV10-2,TGCGCCAGCTGCACAGGGGAAGGAAACACCATATATTTT,CASCTGEGNTIYF
NA,NA,TRBJ2-5,TRBV5-1,TGCGCCAGCAGCTCGATCGGGACGGCTCAAGAGACCCAGTACTTC,CASSSIGTAQETQYF
TRBD1,NA,TRBJ2-7,TRBV2,TGTGCCAGGGGTACGACAGGGGGAACCTACGAGCAGTACTTC,CARGTTGGTYEQYF
NA,NA,TRBJ1-5,TRBV7-8,TGTGCCAGCAGCTTAAGGGTAGCTCAGCCCCAGCATTTT,CASSLRVAQPQHF
NA,few,TRBJ2-1,TRBV15,TGTGCCACCAGCAGAGAGCCAGCCCTTGATGAGCAGTTCTTC,CATSREPALDEQFF
TRBD2,many,TRBJ2-1,TRBV12-3/TRBV12-4,TGTGCCAGCAGTTTTATGGGACTACACAATGAGCAGTTCTTC,CASSFMGLHNEQFF
NA,few,TRBJ2-1,TRBV6-1,TGTGCCAGCATCCCGGGCCCCTACTACAATGAGCAGTTCTTC,CASIPGPYYNEQFF
NA,NA,TRBJ2-3,TRBV5-5,TGTGCCAGCAGCGGTGGGGCTGGTACTAGCACAGATACGCAGTATTTT,CASSGGAGTSTDTQYF
TRBD2,NA,TRBJ2-7,TRBV25-1,TGTGCCAGCAGTGAATTGTCCGGGACTAGCGTTCCTTCCTACGAGCAGTACTTC,CASSELSGTSVPSYEQYF
NA,NA,TRBJ2-7,TRBV20-1,TGCAGTGCTCCCACAGGAATCTCCTACGAGCAGTACTTC,CSAPTGISYEQYF
NA,few,TRBJ2-7,TRBV3-1,TGTGCCAGCAGCCAAGGGATAGGGGACGAGCAGTACTTC,CASSQGIGDEQYF
NA,few,TRBJ1-1,TRBV2,TGTGCCAGCACGGTCCACGGGGGAATAGACACTGAAGCTTTCTTT,CASTVHGGIDTEAFF
TRBD1,NA,TRBJ1-2,TRBV12-3/TRBV12-4,TGTGCCAGCGGTAGACAGGGCGGGGGCTACACCTTC,CASGRQGGGYTF
TRBD2,many,TRBJ2-1,TRBV6-2/TRBV6-3,TGTGCCAGCACCGACGGACTAGCGGGAGGAAAAAGCTCCTACAATGAGCAGTTCTTC,CASTDGLAGGKSSYNEQFF
NA,few,TRBJ2-1,TRBV12-3/TRBV12-4,TGTGCCAGCAGTTCGTCCCGGAGCGATGAGCAGTTCTTC,CASSSSRSDEQFF
NA,NA,TRBJ1-5,TRBV2,TGTGCCAGCAGGGACCCCAACAATCAGCCCCAGCATTTT,CASRDPNNQPQHF
TRBD1,NA,TRBJ2-1,TRBV15,TGTGCCACCAGCAGCAGGACAGGGGCCCCCAATGAGCAGTTCTTC,CATSSRTGAPNEQFF
NA,few,TRBJ2-5,TRBV20-1,TGCAGTGCTATTTCTCGCCAAGAGACCCAGTACTTC,CSAISRQETQYF
NA,few,TRBJ2-7,TRBV2,TGTGCCAGCACCGAACGGGCAGGGGGGCCCTACGAGCAGTACTTC,CASTERAGGPYEQYF
TRBD1,many,TRBJ2-3,TRBV7-9,TGTGCCAGCAGCTTAGCCACAGGGGCGCCAGATACGCAGTATTTT,CASSLATGAPDTQYF
NA,once,TRBJ1-5,TRBV27,TGTGCCAGCAGGTCCACAGGGCCGGCTCAGCCCCAGCATTTT,CASRSTGPAQPQHF
NA,many,TRBJ1-1,TRBV12-3/TRBV12-4,TGTGCCAGCAGGACAGACCGCATATTT,CASRTDRIF
NA,NA,TRBJ2-3,TRBV12-3/TRBV12-4,TGTGCCAGCAGTACGGCGACGCAGTATTTT,CASSTATQYF
TRBD2,many,TRBJ2-1,TRBV24-1,TGTGCCACCAGTGATTTACCAGCGGGAGGGCCCCACAATGAGCAGTTCTTC,CATSDLPAGGPHNEQFF
NA,few,TRBJ2-7,TRBV7-6,TGTGCCAGCAGCTGGACATCCGGAGGGTACGAGCAGTACTTC,CASSWTSGGYEQYF
NA,NA,TRBJ1-5,TRBV20-1,TGCAGTGCTAGAGAGGGCTTTCCAGGTCATCAGCCCCAGCATTTT,CSAREGFPGHQPQHF
TRBD2,few,TRBJ2-1,TRBV20-1,TGCAGTGCTCCGGGTCTAGCGGGAGGCACGGGGTATGGGATCTTC,CSAPGLAGGTGYGIF
TRBD2,many,TRBJ2-3,TRBV5-5,TGTGCCAGCAGCAGACTAGCGGGGGACCCAGATACGCAGTATTTT,CASSRLAGDPDTQYF
TRBD1,many,TRBJ1-1,TRBV27,TGTGCCAGCAGTTTAAGGGCAGGGGGGAGCACTGAAGCTTTCTTT,CASSLRAGGSTEAFF